This T cell receptor (beta chain) was sequenced during a study of regulatory T cells in long-lasting Graves disease. Building the TCR beta libraries relied on iRepertoire HTBI primers, and CDR3 regions underwent Arm-PCR. TCRdb independently ran MiXCR on the multiplex PCR reads; one entry per CDR3 protein. The sample lists some 450,000 distinct CDR3 sequences; 15% to 20% were seen once. The CDR3 is 13 amino acids. The ends were cut back, 3 bases at V and 7 bases at J, with 11 bases in the middle. This clonotype was seen only a few times. Time point specified: newly diagnosed GD, antithyroid drugs for less than 3 months. The TCR library used RNA extracted from PBMCs. The sample was also reused in another study, on T cells in Graves' hyperthyroidism and ophthalmopathy.

The sequence came from a woman in her twenties or thirties with Graves disease. Sequenced here: peripheral blood mononuclear cells (PBMCs), sampled at new diagnosis, from a patient treated with antithyroid drugs. The genes are TRBV12-3 or TRBV12-4 and TRBJ2-3; D uncertain. In nucleotides, the CDR3 is TGTGCCAGCAGTTTCACGGTGAAGAATACGCAGTATTTT. Residues: CASSFTVKNTQYF.